This T cell receptor (beta chain) appears in the sequencing data of a study of CD8+CD57+ T cells in acquired aplastic anemia. This clonotype has ten or more counts. Genomic DNA constituted the template upon which TCR beta VDJ and CDR3 profiling was performed. Via MiXCR, TCRdb re-called the reads, giving one row per CDR3 protein. The sample gives hundreds of thousands of distinct CDR3 sequences, approximately 32% of which show up once; 0.7% to 1% is in the top ten. Patients chosen for sequencing had CD8+CD57+ cells that had expanded, as shown by flow cytometry. Between the trimmed V and J ends, which lost 5 bases and 1 base, there was a span of 15 bases. CDR3 length: 16 residues. Germline V gene sequence: CDR1 LNHNV, CDR2 YYDKDF (reference sequence).

The sample taken for sequencing was sorted CD4+, CD8+, or CD8+CD57+ T cells (not recorded which) from PBMCs. The chain combines TRBV15 with TRBJ1-5; D may be TRBD1 (5 bases). The TCR was taken from a human donor with aplastic anemia. Here the CDR3 reads CATSPSGGLSNQPQHF. CDR3 bases: TGTGCCACCAGCCCCAGCGGGGGGTTGAGCAATCAGCCCCAGCATTTT.